The present TCR beta chain was sequenced within a study of shared clonotypes between healthy human individuals. Study-level points and caveats: Roughly 5% was the fraction of naive CD4 clonotypes found shared across several donors.

It was CD45RO-negative cells, positively selected for CCR7, that made up naive CD8 cells, with terminally differentiated effector memory CD45RA+ cells excluded. For this clone: Its antigen is not known.

Method: immunoSEQ multiplex PCR; TCRdb's copy keeps in-frame clones and lacks some. Altogether hundreds of thousands of clones are present, about 95% being singletons, with the ten largest covering about 0.11%. V lost 4 bases and J 3 bases, leaving 16 bases between the germline ends. The CDR3 runs 15 residues. Germline loops: CDR1 SGHAT, CDR2 FQNNGV. Sequencing used naive CD8+ T cells sorted from blood. The V gene is TRBV11-2, the J gene TRBJ2-7; TRBD1 is a possible D gene (8 bases). The sequence derives from a woman in her thirties in good health. The CDR3 nucleotides are TGTGCCAGCAGCTGGGGCACAGGGGGGGACTACGAGCAGTACTTC. Translated, it gives CASSWGTGGDYEQYF.